These 17 T cell receptor beta chains originate from one sample sequenced in a study of shared clonotypes between healthy human individuals. Sequencing was performed with immunoSEQ multiplex PCR; in TCRdb, only in-frame clones are kept and a portion is missing. The sample carries about half a million clones, approximately 79% recorded once. Sequenced: PBMCs. These receptor sequences come from a woman in her thirties or forties in good health. Some clones in this sample may be carry-over from other donors' samples.

This chain joins TRBV14 and TRBJ1-3; D remains unclear. The CDR3 has 17 residues. The ends were cut back, 0 bases at V and 0 bases at J, with 12 bases in the middle. CDR1 is SGHDN and CDR2 is FVKESK in the germline V gene. The CDR3 bases are TGTGCCAGCAGCCAAGATTTGCCAAGGAGCTCTGGAAACACCATATATTTT. Translated, it gives CASSQDLPRSSGNTIYF.

The chain uses TRBV6-1 and TRBJ2-3; no reliable D call. V dropped 6 bases and J dropped 0 bases, with 10 bases sitting between them. Germline V CDR1 and CDR2: MNHNS, SASEGT. This CDR3 is 14 amino acids long. The CDR3 nucleotides are TGTGCCAGCAGATGGTCCGGGAGCACAGATACGCAGTATTTT. It yields the protein CASRWSGSTDTQYF.

The genes are TRBV5-1 and TRBJ2-1; perhaps D is TRBD1 or TRBD2 (5 bases each). Germline CDR1 reads SGHRS; CDR2 reads YFSETQ. This CDR3 contains 18 residues. The ends were cut back, 0 bases at V and 3 bases at J, with 19 bases in the middle. The CDR3 DNA sequence: TGCGCCAGCAGCTTGGATCAGGGACGAGTACCTAACTACAATGAGCAGTTCTTC. It codes for CASSLDQGRVPNYNEQFF.

The genes are TRBV28 and TRBJ2-2; 12 bases are a match to TRBD2. V lost 7 bases, J lost 2 bases, and 5 bases stayed unmatched. This CDR3 has 16 amino acids. Germline V CDR1 and CDR2: MDHEN, SYDVKM. CDR3 loop: CASTVLAGGNTGELFF. Written as DNA, the CDR3 is TGTGCCAGCACCGTACTAGCGGGAGGAAACACCGGGGAGCTGTTTTTT.

The CDR3 loop reads CASRTGTDSYNEQFF. CDR3 coding DNA: TGTGCCAGCCGGACCGGGACAGACTCCTACAATGAGCAGTTCTTC. This sequence joins TRBV11-2 and TRBJ2-1, with 7 bases matching TRBD1. This CDR3 has 15 amino acids. With V trimmed by 8 bases and J by 0 bases, 7 bases remained unmatched. Germline V gene sequence: CDR1 SGHAT, CDR2 FQNNGV. Combining the CDR3 with reference TRBV11-2 and TRBJ2-1 gives the whole variable domain EAGVAQSPRYKIIEKRQSVAFWCNPISGHATLYWYQQILGQGPKLLIQFQNNGVVDDSQLPKDRFSAERLKGVDSTLKIQPAKLEDSAVYLCASRTGTDSYNEQFFGPGTRLTVL.

The chain recombines TRBV19 with TRBJ1-2; maybe TRBD1 (5 bases). V lost 4 bases to trimming and J lost 10 bases, with 16 bases between them. The CDR3 contains 13 residues. Germline lookup yields CDR1 LNHDA and CDR2 SQIVND (reference sequence). In DNA, the CDR3 is TGTGCCAGTAGTAACCGGGACCCCGGGTCCTACACCTTC. It codes for CASSNRDPGSYTF.

As concerns this clone: Since a far larger clone is one base different, this is likely a read error. The V and J genes are TRBV4-1 and TRBJ2-7; tentatively, D is TRBD1 or TRBD2 (5 bases each). The V end lost 1 base, the J end lost 6 bases, and 19 bases lay between the germline ends. The CDR3 sequence is 16 residues long. Germline V CDR1 and CDR2: MGHRA, YSYEKL. The CDR3 protein is CASSQGSRTQRGEQYF. CDR3 DNA sequence: TGCGCCAGCAGCCAAGGCTCAAGGACGCAGAGGGGCGAGCAGTACTTC.

The chain combines TRBV19 with TRBJ2-1; TRBD2 matches at 8 bases. The germline CDR1 and CDR2 sequences are LNHDA and SQIVND (reference sequence). Trimming cost V 6 bases and J 6 bases; bases outside gene matches: 10. CDR3 length equals 15 residues. The CDR3 DNA is TGTGCCAGTAGCCGTCACGGGGGGGTGGGCAATGAGCAGTTCTTC. This codes for CASSRHGGVGNEQFF.

The chain is built from TRBV18 and TRBJ2-1; 7 bases are shared with TRBD2. The CDR3 spans 15 residues. J gave up 5 bases and V 3 bases, and 7 bases lay outside the gene matches. CDR1 KGHSH and CDR2 LQKENI come from the germline V gene. The CDR3 DNA follows: TGTGCCAGCTCACCGGGACTACCTCCCCACAATGAGCAGTTCTTC. It codes for CASSPGLPPHNEQFF.

The V gene is TRBV25-1, the J gene TRBJ2-5; 10 bases fit TRBD2. J gave up 4 bases and V 3 bases, and 8 bases lay outside the gene matches. CDR1 is MGHDK, CDR2 SYGVNS, per germline. This CDR3 contains 16 residues. This CDR3 is CASSDPSSGGLETQYF. The DNA for the CDR3 is TGTGCCAGCAGTGATCCATCTAGCGGGGGACTAGAGACCCAGTACTTC.

J is TRBJ2-3 and V is TRBV7-9; D unresolved. There are 14 residues in the CDR3. In germline, CDR1 is SEHNR, CDR2 FQNEAQ (reference sequence). V gave up 1 base and J gave up 2 bases, with 7 bases separating them. CDR3 residues: CASSLVTPTDTQYF. CDR3 sequence (DNA): TGTGCCAGCAGCTTAGTTACGCCCACAGATACGCAGTATTTT.

Here the CDR3 DNA reads TGTGCCAGCAGCGTAGACAGTTATGGCTACACCTTC. It translates to CASSVDSYGYTF. The rearrangement joins TRBV5-4 to TRBJ1-2, with D perhaps TRBD1 (5 bases). Germline CDR1 and CDR2: SGHNT and YYREEE (reference sequence). The CDR3 consists of 12 residues. V gave up 4 bases and J gave up 5 bases, with 9 bases separating them.

The rearrangement uses TRBV5-1 and TRBJ2-7; D remains unclear. This CDR3 is 13 amino acids long. The V end lost 0 bases, the J end lost 5 bases, and 9 bases lay between the germline ends. Germline assignment: CDR1 SGHRS and CDR2 YFSETQ. The CDR3 DNA reads TGCGCCAGCAGCTTGGAGGGTTACAACGAGCAGTACTTC. Its translation: CASSLEGYNEQYF.

This rearrangement joins TRBV11-2 to TRBJ2-1, with 8 bases fitting TRBD1. CDR1 and CDR2 from the germline V gene are SGHAT and FQNNGV. With 5 bases clipped from V and 7 bases from J, the junction kept 7 bases outside the gene matches. CDR3 length: 14 residues. CDR3: CASSPGNRGNEQFF. The CDR3 DNA follows: TGTGCCAGCAGCCCGGGTAACAGGGGGAATGAGCAGTTCTTC.

This chain joins TRBV6-4 and TRBJ2-7; 12 bases match TRBD2. V was pared by 1 base and J by 0 bases, with 16 bases of the junction left unmatched. Germline V gives CDR1 MRHNA, CDR2 SNTAGT. The CDR3 covers 21 residues. The CDR3 reads CASSDWSGTSGSQRTSYEQYF. The CDR3 coding sequence is TGTGCCAGCAGTGACTGGTCCGGGACTAGCGGGTCCCAACGGACCTCCTACGAGCAGTACTTC.

This clone appeared a few times. The genes are TRBV19 and TRBJ2-5, with TRBD2 matching 9 bases. J lost 2 bases, V lost 4 bases, and 11 bases had no gene match. From germline, CDR1 is LNHDA and CDR2 SQIVND (reference sequence). The CDR3 length is 17 residues. In nucleotides, the CDR3 is TGTGCCAGTAGTACACACTCTAGCGGGGCTCGGCAAGAGACCCAGTACTTC. It encodes CASSTHSSGARQETQYF. Based on the CDR3 plus reference TRBV19 and TRBJ2-5, the full variable domain is DGGITQSPKYLFRKEGQNVTLSCEQNLNHDAMYWYRQDPGQGLRLIYYSQIVNDFQKGDIAEGYSVSREKKESFPLTVTSAQKNPTAFYLCASSTHSSGARQETQYFGPGTRLLVL.

This clone was detected a few times. The V and J genes are TRBV28 and TRBJ1-1; TRBD1 is a possible D gene (6 bases). The germline CDR1 and CDR2 sequences are MDHEN and SYDVKM. The V gene lost 8 bases and the J gene lost 8 bases, with 15 bases spanning the gap. The CDR3 is 12 residues long. The CDR3 nucleotides are TGTGCCAGCGTTAACAGGGTGGTCGAAGCTTTCTTT. This encodes CASVNRVVEAFF.